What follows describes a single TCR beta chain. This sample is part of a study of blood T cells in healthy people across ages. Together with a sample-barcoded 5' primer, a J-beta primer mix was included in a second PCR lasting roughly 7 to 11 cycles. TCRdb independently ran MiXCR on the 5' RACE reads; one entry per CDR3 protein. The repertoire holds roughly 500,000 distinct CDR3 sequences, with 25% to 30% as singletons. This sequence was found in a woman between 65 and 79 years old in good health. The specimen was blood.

The CDR3 spells CASSLGDTGARTEAFF. The DNA for the CDR3 is TGCGCCAGCAGCTTGGGGGATACAGGGGCGCGGACTGAAGCTTTCTTT. The V gene is TRBV5-1, the J gene TRBJ1-1; 7 bases agree with TRBD1. Germline trimming cut 0 bases from V and 5 bases from J; bases unmatched to any gene: 10. The CDR3 extends over 16 amino acids. Germline CDR1 reads SGHRS; CDR2 reads YFSETQ.